The clone carrying this T cell receptor beta chain was picked up many times. Its antigen is undetermined. The investigators amplified TCR beta CDR3 regions from RNA transcripts. HTBI primers were employed in a first-round RT-PCR of the TCR CDR3. TCRdb used MiXCR to reprocess the multiplex PCR reads, holding one entry per CDR3 protein. Here the sample spans nearly 750,000 distinct CDR3 sequences, roughly a third being singletons. V lost 8 bases to trimming and J lost 0 bases; unmatched junction nucleotides: 10. The germline gives CDR1 SEHNR, CDR2 FQNEAQ (reference sequence). This CDR3 has 16 amino acids. The sample belongs to a study of T cells in Graves' hyperthyroidism and ophthalmopathy. The diagnoses drew upon clinical symptoms, serum thyroxine and TRAb, thyroid ultrasound and orbital computed tomography. It was 10 ml of fresh peripheral blood that supplied the PBMCs. Study-wide results and caveats: The authors' 13 V-J model separated ophthalmopathy from stable hyperthyroidism. Expanded thyroid clonotypes (above 0.001) were mostly also found in blood.

Sequenced: blood. The origin of this receptor is a woman aged 40-49 years with Graves' hyperthyroidism. The chain recombines TRBV7-9 with TRBJ1-1; 9 bases are a match to TRBD1. CDR3 loop: CASGAGTGFMNTEAFF. CDR3 nucleotides: TGTGCCAGCGGAGCCGGGACAGGGTTTATGAACACTGAAGCTTTCTTT.